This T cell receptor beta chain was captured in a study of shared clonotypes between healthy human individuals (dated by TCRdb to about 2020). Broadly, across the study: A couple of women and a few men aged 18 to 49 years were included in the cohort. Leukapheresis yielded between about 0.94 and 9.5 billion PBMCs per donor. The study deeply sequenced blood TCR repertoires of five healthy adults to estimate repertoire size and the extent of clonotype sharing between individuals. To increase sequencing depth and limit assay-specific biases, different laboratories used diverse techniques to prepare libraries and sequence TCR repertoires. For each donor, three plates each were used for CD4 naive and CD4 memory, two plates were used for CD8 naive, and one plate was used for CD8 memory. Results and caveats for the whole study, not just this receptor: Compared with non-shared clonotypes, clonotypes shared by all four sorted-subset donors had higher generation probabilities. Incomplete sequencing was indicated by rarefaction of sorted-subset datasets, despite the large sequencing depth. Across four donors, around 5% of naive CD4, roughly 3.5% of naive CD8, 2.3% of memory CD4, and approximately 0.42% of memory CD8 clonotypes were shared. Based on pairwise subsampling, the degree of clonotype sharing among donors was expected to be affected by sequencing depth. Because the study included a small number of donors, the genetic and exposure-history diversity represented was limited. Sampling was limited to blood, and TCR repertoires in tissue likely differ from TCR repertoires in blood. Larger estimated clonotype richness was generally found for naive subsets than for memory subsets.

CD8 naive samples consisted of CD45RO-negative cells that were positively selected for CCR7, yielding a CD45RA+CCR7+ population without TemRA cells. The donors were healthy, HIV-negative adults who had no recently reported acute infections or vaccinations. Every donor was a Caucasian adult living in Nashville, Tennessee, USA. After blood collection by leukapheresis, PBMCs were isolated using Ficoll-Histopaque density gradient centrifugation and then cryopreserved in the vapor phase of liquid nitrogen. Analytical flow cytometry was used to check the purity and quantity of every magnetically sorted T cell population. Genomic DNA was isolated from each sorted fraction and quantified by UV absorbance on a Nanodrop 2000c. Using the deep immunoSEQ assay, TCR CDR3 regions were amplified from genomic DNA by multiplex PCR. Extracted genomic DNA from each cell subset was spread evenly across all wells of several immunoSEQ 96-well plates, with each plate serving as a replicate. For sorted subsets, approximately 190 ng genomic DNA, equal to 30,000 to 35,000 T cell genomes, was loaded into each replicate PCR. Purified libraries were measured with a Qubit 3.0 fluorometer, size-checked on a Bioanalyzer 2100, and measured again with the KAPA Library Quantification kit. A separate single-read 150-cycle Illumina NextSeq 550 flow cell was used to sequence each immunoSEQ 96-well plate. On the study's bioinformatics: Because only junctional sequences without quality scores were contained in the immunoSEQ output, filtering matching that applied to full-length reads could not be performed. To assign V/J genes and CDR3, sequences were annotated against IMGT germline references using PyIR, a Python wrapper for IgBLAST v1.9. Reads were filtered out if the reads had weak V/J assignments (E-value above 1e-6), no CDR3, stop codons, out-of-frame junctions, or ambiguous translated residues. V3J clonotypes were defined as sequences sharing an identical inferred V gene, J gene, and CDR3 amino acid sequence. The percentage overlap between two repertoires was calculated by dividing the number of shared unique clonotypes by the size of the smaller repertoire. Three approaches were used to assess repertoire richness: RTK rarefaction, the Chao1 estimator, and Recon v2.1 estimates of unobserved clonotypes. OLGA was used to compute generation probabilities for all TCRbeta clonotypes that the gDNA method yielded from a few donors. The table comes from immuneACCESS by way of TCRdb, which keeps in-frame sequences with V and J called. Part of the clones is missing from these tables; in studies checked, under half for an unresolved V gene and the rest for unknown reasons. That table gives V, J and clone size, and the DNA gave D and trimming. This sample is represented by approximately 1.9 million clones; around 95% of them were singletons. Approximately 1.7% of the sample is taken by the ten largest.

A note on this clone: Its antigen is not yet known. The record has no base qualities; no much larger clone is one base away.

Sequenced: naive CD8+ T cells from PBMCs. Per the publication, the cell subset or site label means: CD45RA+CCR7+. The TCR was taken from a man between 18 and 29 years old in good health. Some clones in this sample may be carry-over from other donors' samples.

In nucleotide form, the sequence is TGTGCCAGTAGTAAGGAGTCACCAGGGGTTTACGACTATGGCTACACCTTC. It translates as CASSKESPGVYDYGYTF. The sequence links TRBV19 to TRBJ1-2; perhaps TRBD1 is the D gene, with 6 bases matching. From a lookup of the germline V gene (reference sequence), CDR1 and CDR2 are LNHDA and SQIVND. V is shortened by 4 bases, J by 3 bases, and the region joining them spans 21 bases. The CDR3 goes from the cysteine to the phenylalanine over 17 residues. The only DNA kept is the CDR3, 51 bases in frame from the first base.